Included here is one T cell receptor beta chain sequence, with context. The target antigen is unknown. These data come from a study of CD8 T cells in Susac syndrome. Study-wide results and caveats: As the study acknowledged, the number of individuals in its TCR sequencing and HLA analysis was relatively small.

The RNA, roughly 0.5 to 1 ug, was put through reverse transcription using random hexamers. Amplification of TCR beta CDR3 spanned 54 Vbeta and 13 Jbeta via immunoSEQ multiplex PCR. TCRdb re-called the immunoSEQ multiplex PCR reads with MiXCR, one entry per CDR3 protein. This sample has 210,000 or so distinct CDR3 sequences, with roughly 90% found just once. This CDR3 contains 13 residues. The V gene end was trimmed by 2 bases and the J gene end by 6 bases; junction bases not matched to a gene: 2. Germline-derived CDR1 and CDR2 are DFQATT and SNEGSKA (reference sequence). The T cells that were sequenced for TCR beta were CD8+ and CD4+ cells from blood.

This sequence joins TRBV20-1 and TRBJ2-1; 9 bases line up with TRBD2. The receptor's source is a human donor with multiple sclerosis. Sequenced input: CD8+ T cells from PBMCs. As DNA, the CDR3 is TGCAGTGCTAGACTAGCGGGAATCAATGAGCAGTTCTTC. Amino acids: CSARLAGINEQFF.